What follows describes a single T cell receptor (beta chain). Profiling relied on immunoSEQ multiplex PCR, and the TCRdb table lists in-frame clones only, not all of them. The sample includes about 660,000 clones, around 87% seen only once; the top ten take roughly 0.0087%. The record originates from a study of shared T cell receptors in the human thymus. These sequences were also reported in another study, on human thymus T cells.

Sequencing was done on a sample of thymocytes. This clonotype was obtained from a boy in the first two years of life with a congenital heart defect.

The CDR3 here is CASSSRLTPIYEQYF. CDR3 bases: TGTGCCAGCAGTTCACGACTGACGCCCATTTACGAGCAGTACTTC. The chain couples TRBV27 to TRBJ2-7; D is undetermined. Germline V lookup: CDR1 MNHEY, CDR2 SMNVEV (reference sequence). With 4 bases removed from V and 4 bases from J, the gap between germline ends came to 17 bases. The CDR3 has 15 amino acids.